The 26 T cell receptor beta chains below all came from one sample that was sequenced in a study of blood T cell repertoires in COVID-19. The table came from immunoSEQ multiplex PCR; TCRdb's copy has only in-frame clones and leaves some out. The table records about 140,000 clones, around 88% of them present only once. The material sequenced was peripheral blood. The source is an older woman with acute or convalescent COVID-19.

The gene calls are TRBV4-1 and TRBJ2-1; maybe TRBD2 (5 bases). Trimming pared 4 bases from V and 8 bases from J, leaving 24 bases between. Germline CDR1 and CDR2: MGHRA and YSYEKL. The CDR3 has 17 amino acids. The CDR3 coding sequence is TGCGCCAGCAGCCTTCAAGGGCGCGGATACTCCGGGGATGAGCAGTTCTTC. Translation gives CASSLQGRGYSGDEQFF.

This chain links TRBV5-1 with TRBJ1-1; D is unclear. The CDR3 has 13 amino acids. Trimming cost V 0 bases and J 6 bases, with 9 bases left between them. Germline V gene sequence: CDR1 SGHRS, CDR2 YFSETQ. CDR3 region: CASSLGGYPEAFF. For the CDR3, the DNA is TGCGCCAGCAGCTTGGGAGGGTACCCTGAAGCTTTCTTT.

The chain employs TRBV18 and TRBJ2-1; no clear D gene. V lost 2 bases, J lost 7 bases, and 3 bases lay in between. The CDR3 loop spans 11 amino acids. Germline CDR1 is KGHSH and CDR2 is LQKENI. CDR3 loop: CASSPENEQFF. CDR3 DNA sequence: TGTGCCAGCTCACCAGAGAATGAGCAGTTCTTC. Full variable domain (rest looked up from reference TRBV18 and TRBJ2-1): NAGVMQNPRHLVRRRGQEARLRCSPMKGHSHVYWYRQLPEEGLKFMVYLQKENIIDESGMPKERFSAEFPKEGPSILRIQQVVRGDSAAYFCASSPENEQFFGPGTRLTVL.

Note on this clone: Distinct nucleotide sequences in the sample also encode this CDR3. As DNA, the CDR3 is TGTGCCAGCAGCTTACAGGGATCCTACGAGCAGTACTTC. Encoded protein: CASSLQGSYEQYF. The rearrangement links TRBV5-4 to TRBJ2-7, with D possibly being TRBD1 (6 bases). Per the germline V gene, CDR1 is SGHNT and CDR2 is YYREEE (reference sequence). V shed 2 bases and J shed 1 base, with 7 bases lying between them. This CDR3 has 13 residues.

J is TRBJ2-3 and V is TRBV7-3, with 10 nucleotides matching TRBD1. This CDR3 has 17 residues. Per the germline V gene, CDR1 is SGHTA and CDR2 is FQGTGA. Trimming cost V 5 bases and J 2 bases; bases outside gene matches: 10. CDR3 coding DNA: TGTGCCAGCAGCCAAACCGGGACAGGGGTCCCCACAGATACGCAGTATTTT. Translated, it gives CASSQTGTGVPTDTQYF.

The chain employs TRBV28 and TRBJ2-5, with a tentative D call TRBD2 (5 bases). CDR1 MDHEN and CDR2 SYDVKM come from the germline V gene. V gave up 6 bases and J gave up 1 base, with 12 bases separating them. The CDR3 sequence is 14 residues long. The CDR3 DNA is TGTGCCAGCAGGGGGTCGGGAACCCAAGAGACCCAGTACTTC. Its translation: CASRGSGTQETQYF. The full variable domain, completed using reference TRBV28 and TRBJ2-5, is DVKVTQSSRYLVKRTGEKVFLECVQDMDHENMFWYRQDPGLGLRLIYFSYDVKMKEKGDIPEGYSVSREKKERFSLILESASTNQTSMYLCASRGSGTQETQYFGPGTRLLVL.

This rearrangement joins TRBV5-1 to TRBJ2-1; D may be TRBD2 (5 bases). There are 14 residues in the CDR3. The germline V and J ends were trimmed by 3 bases and 7 bases, with 14 bases remaining between them. The germline V gene has CDR1 SGHRS and CDR2 YFSETQ. The CDR3 spells CASSSSFSLNEQFF. The CDR3 DNA sequence: TGCGCCAGCAGCTCTAGCTTCAGTCTGAATGAGCAGTTCTTC. The whole variable domain, remainder taken from reference TRBV5-1 and TRBJ2-1, is KAGVTQTPRYLIKTRGQQVTLSCSPISGHRSVSWYQQTPGQGLQFLFEYFSETQRNKGNFPGRFSGRQFSNSRSEMNVSTLELGDSALYLCASSSSFSLNEQFFGPGTRLTVL.

In nucleotides, the CDR3 is TGTGCCAGTAGTAGGACAGGGGCCGCCGGGAGTCAGCCCCAGCATTTT. Amino acid sequence: CASSRTGAAGSQPQHF. This chain joins TRBV19 and TRBJ1-5, with 9 bases aligning to TRBD1. Germline trimming cut 4 bases from V and 6 bases from J; bases unmatched to any gene: 10. The germline V gene has CDR1 LNHDA and CDR2 SQIVND (reference sequence). This CDR3 comprises 16 residues.

This chain connects TRBV6-2 or TRBV6-3 to TRBJ1-3; D might be TRBD1 (6 bases). With 6 bases removed from V and 3 bases from J, the gap between germline ends came to 9 bases. The CDR3 contains 13 residues. CDR1 and CDR2 from the germline V gene are MNHEY and SVGEGT. As DNA, the CDR3 is TGTGCCAGCAGCAGGGGTTTTGGAAACACCATATATTTT. This gives the protein CASSRGFGNTIYF.

V is TRBV5-1 and J is TRBJ1-5; 8 nucleotides align to TRBD1. The trim removed 4 bases at V and 0 bases at J, leaving 6 bases unmatched. The CDR3 covers 16 residues. The germline V gene has CDR1 SGHRS and CDR2 YFSETQ. The CDR3 DNA sequence: TGCGCCAGCAGCCCCCAGGGACAGGATAGCAATCAGCCCCAGCATTTT. Amino acid sequence: CASSPQGQDSNQPQHF. Drawing the rest from reference TRBV5-1 and TRBJ1-5, the complete variable domain is KAGVTQTPRYLIKTRGQQVTLSCSPISGHRSVSWYQQTPGQGLQFLFEYFSETQRNKGNFPGRFSGRQFSNSRSEMNVSTLELGDSALYLCASSPQGQDSNQPQHFGDGTRLSIL.

The CDR3: CASSQLGNTYGYTF. The CDR3 coding sequence is TGCGCCAGCAGCCAACTAGGAAACACGTATGGCTACACCTTC. This chain uses TRBV4-1 with TRBJ1-2; no clear D gene. The CDR3 extends over 14 amino acids. Between the trimmed V and J ends, which lost 2 bases and 5 bases, there was a span of 12 bases. Germline lookup yields CDR1 MGHRA and CDR2 YSYEKL.

This sequence joins TRBV7-2 and TRBJ2-5; the match to TRBD2 covers 12 bases. Germline V gene data show CDR1 as SGHTA and CDR2 as FQGNSA. The CDR3 length is 15 residues. The V segment lost 4 bases and the J segment 3 bases; nucleotides outside the gene matches: 3. DNA for the CDR3: TGTGCCAGCAGCTATCGGACTAGCGGGGAAGAGACCCAGTACTTC. Translation: CASSYRTSGEETQYF.

The CDR3 spells CASSVQGESGNTIYF. DNA for the CDR3: TGTGCCAGCAGCGTTCAGGGTGAATCTGGAAACACCATATATTTT. The chain couples TRBV9 to TRBJ1-3, with D maybe TRBD1 (5 bases). V gave up 2 bases and J gave up 1 base, with 10 bases separating them. The CDR3 consists of 15 residues. Germline CDR1 is SGDLS and CDR2 is YYNGEE.

This clone was detected once. This rearrangement joins TRBV24-1 to TRBJ1-4; 8 bases line up with TRBD1. Germline loops: CDR1 KGHDR, CDR2 SFDVKD. J was trimmed by 7 bases and V by 3 bases; bases with no gene match: 6. This CDR3 is 15 amino acids long. CDR3 protein: CATSDPGGSGEKLFF. The CDR3 coding sequence is TGTGCCACCAGTGATCCAGGGGGCTCAGGTGAAAAACTGTTTTTT.

The chain has TRBV7-6 and TRBJ2-7, with 9 bases identical to TRBD1. From germline, CDR1 is SGHVS and CDR2 FNYEAQ. The CDR3 loop spans 15 amino acids. With 5 bases clipped from V and 5 bases from J, the junction kept 10 bases outside the gene matches. The CDR3 DNA reads as TGTGCCAGCAGCATGGGACAGGGAGTCCTCAACGAGCAGTACTTC. It encodes CASSMGQGVLNEQYF.

The chain recombines TRBV6-5 with TRBJ1-3; D unclear. This CDR3 region has 12 residues. Germline V gene data show CDR1 as MNHEY and CDR2 as SVGAGI. Deletions cut 5 bases from V and 2 bases from J, with 4 bases between. This CDR3 reads CASSNTGNTIYF. CDR3 DNA sequence: TGTGCCAGCAGTAACACTGGAAACACCATATATTTT.

This sequence joins TRBV28 and TRBJ1-6, with a tentative D call TRBD1 (5 bases). Trimming cost V 6 bases and J 5 bases, with 14 bases left between them. The CDR3 consists of 15 residues. Germline-derived CDR1 and CDR2 are MDHEN and SYDVKM. CDR3 sequence reads: CASRRRTPHNSPLHF. CDR3 in DNA: TGTGCCAGCAGGCGCAGGACACCTCATAATTCACCCCTCCACTTT.

This clone was counted only a few times. The V and J genes are TRBV30 and TRBJ1-2; no firm D call. The CDR3 extends over 14 amino acids. V was cut by 3 bases and J by 3 bases, with 14 bases left in between. Germline lookup yields CDR1 GTSNPN and CDR2 SVGIG (reference sequence). As DNA, the CDR3 is TGTGCCTGGAGGCGATGGAGGGAAGACTATGGCTACACCTTC. Translation gives CAWRRWREDYGYTF.

The gene calls are TRBV9 and TRBJ1-6; D gene uncertain. The CDR3 has 14 residues. Trimming shortened V by 4 bases and J by 9 bases, and 14 bases separated the two germline ends. Germline CDR1 and CDR2: SGDLS and YYNGEE. The CDR3 DNA is TGTGCCAGCAGCCGGGAAGTAATGGGTTCACCCCTCCACTTT. This encodes CASSREVMGSPLHF.

This clone was picked up a small number of times. The chain combines TRBV5-1 with TRBJ2-1, with D perhaps TRBD2 (6 bases). Germline V gene lookup returns CDR1 SGHRS and CDR2 YFSETQ. The length of the CDR3 is 13 residues. Trimming removed 4 bases at V and 8 bases at J, with 13 bases between. CDR3 nucleotides: TGCGCCAGCAGCCAACCGGCGGGGCATGAGCAGTTCTTC. This translates into CASSQPAGHEQFF.

This clone was seen at least ten times. The V gene is TRBV2, the J gene TRBJ1-6, with TRBD1 as a possible D gene (6 bases). Germline values: CDR1 SNHLY, CDR2 FYNNEI. V lost 5 bases to trimming and J lost 7 bases, with 15 bases between them. The CDR3 covers 15 residues. CDR3 bases: TGTGCCAGCAGTCCAATACAGGGTGACAATTCACCCCTCCACTTT. The encoded protein is CASSPIQGDNSPLHF.

The chain carries TRBV10-3 and TRBJ1-4; D might be TRBD1 (6 bases). The length of the CDR3 is 15 residues. V lost 6 bases to trimming and J lost 2 bases, with 13 bases between them. Germline CDR1 ENHRY, CDR2 SYGVKD. CDR3 sequence: CAISRSGDTNEKLFF. The CDR3 DNA follows: TGTGCCATCAGCCGTTCAGGGGACACTAATGAAAAACTGTTTTTT.

This chain uses TRBV7-2 with TRBJ1-5; possibly TRBD1 for D (5 bases). CDR1 is SGHTA, CDR2 FQGNSA, per germline. Trimming cost V 5 bases and J 5 bases, with 16 bases left between them. This CDR3 contains 15 residues. In DNA form, the CDR3 reads TGTGCCAGCAGCCCCCGGGCAGGGTATGATCAGCCCCAGCATTTT. Translation: CASSPRAGYDQPQHF.

The chain uses TRBV2 and TRBJ2-1, with 12 bases matching TRBD2. Trimming cost V 7 bases and J 8 bases; bases outside gene matches: 6. This CDR3 region has 14 residues. Germline V lookup: CDR1 SNHLY, CDR2 FYNNEI. In DNA, the CDR3 is TGTGCCAGCACCGAACTAGCGGGGGGCGATGAGCAGTTCTTC. It codes for CASTELAGGDEQFF.

This clone has just one count. The chain combines TRBV4-1 with TRBJ1-2; TRBD1 matches at 11 bases. With V trimmed by 4 bases and J by 4 bases, 5 bases remained unmatched. This CDR3 contains 15 residues. From germline, CDR1 is MGHRA and CDR2 YSYEKL. CDR3 protein: CASSPGTGGGYGYTF. CDR3 sequence (DNA): TGCGCCAGCAGCCCCGGGACAGGGGGTGGCTATGGCTACACCTTC.

V usage is TRBV5-6 and J usage is TRBJ2-3; D remains unclear. V gave up 3 bases and J gave up 1 base, with 12 bases separating them. The CDR3 is 15 residues long. CDR1 is SGHDT and CDR2 is YYEEEE in the germline V gene. In DNA form, the CDR3 reads TGTGCCAGCAGCTCCCCAGTCATGGGCACAGATACGCAGTATTTT. Translated, it gives CASSSPVMGTDTQYF.